This T cell receptor (beta chain) was sequenced during a study of blood T cell repertoires in COVID-19. In the study overall: Collection of acute and convalescent COVID-19 samples took place in the United States, Italy and Spain. In each case, the material was cDNA or gDNA derived from T cells, B-cell-depleted T cells, or PBMCs.

In the authors' workflow: Quantification of nucleated cells was approximated via reference gene primer amplification. TCRdb's table, derived via immunoSEQ multiplex PCR, lists solely in-frame clones and lacks some. The DNA was the basis for D and trimming; V, J and clone size are from that table. The sample holds over 25,000 clones, 85% to 90% seen once. CDR3 length: 16 residues. V was clipped by 7 bases and J by 5 bases; unmatched bases: 11. Looked up from germline, CDR1 is MDHEN and CDR2 is SYDVKM. This chain joins TRBV28 and TRBJ2-2; TRBD1 aligns across 9 bases. The material sequenced was peripheral blood. The receptor was isolated from a human donor in a cohort sampled during active COVID-19. The CDR3 loop reads CASTVSGTGHTGELFF. CDR3 nucleotide sequence: TGTGCCAGCACCGTGTCCGGGACAGGGCATACCGGGGAGCTGTTTTTT. Based on the CDR3 plus reference TRBV28 and TRBJ2-2, the full variable domain is DVKVTQSSRYLVKRTGEKVFLECVQDMDHENMFWYRQDPGLGLRLIYFSYDVKMKEKGDIPEGYSVSREKKERFSLILESASTNQTSMYLCASTVSGTGHTGELFFGEGSRLTVL.